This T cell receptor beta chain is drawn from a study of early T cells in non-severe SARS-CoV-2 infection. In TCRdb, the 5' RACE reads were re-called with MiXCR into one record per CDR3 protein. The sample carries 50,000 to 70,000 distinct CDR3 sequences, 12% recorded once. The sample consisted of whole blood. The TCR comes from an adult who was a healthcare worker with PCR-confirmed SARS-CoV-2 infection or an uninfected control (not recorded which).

The CDR3 region is CAIQGAGELFF. CDR3 nucleotides: TGTGCCATACAGGGGGCCGGGGAGCTGTTTTTT. This chain connects TRBV6-5 to TRBJ2-2; 8 bases fit TRBD1. The germline gives CDR1 MNHEY, CDR2 SVGAGI. The junction had 1 base not matched to a gene; V was cut back by 10 bases and J by 6 bases. The CDR3 contains 11 residues.